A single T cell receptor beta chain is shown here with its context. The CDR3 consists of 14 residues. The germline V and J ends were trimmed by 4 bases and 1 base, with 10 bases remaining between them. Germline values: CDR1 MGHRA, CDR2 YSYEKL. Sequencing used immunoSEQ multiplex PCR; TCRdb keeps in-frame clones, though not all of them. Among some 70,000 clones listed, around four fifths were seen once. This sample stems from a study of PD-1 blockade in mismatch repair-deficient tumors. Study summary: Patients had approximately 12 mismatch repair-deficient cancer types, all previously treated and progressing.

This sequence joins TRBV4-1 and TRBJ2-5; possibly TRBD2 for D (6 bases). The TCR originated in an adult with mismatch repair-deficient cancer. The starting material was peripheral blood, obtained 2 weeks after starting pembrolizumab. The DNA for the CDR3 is TGCGCCAGCAGCCTCCTGGAGGGCCAAGAGACCCAGTACTTC. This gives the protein CASSLLEGQETQYF.